The 27 T cell receptor beta chains below come from one sample, sequenced in a study of graft-versus-host responses after intestinal transplantation. Sequencing was performed with immunoSEQ multiplex PCR; in TCRdb, only in-frame clones are kept and a portion is missing. In the table there are tens of thousands of clones, under 95% of which are singletons. Sequenced here: PBMCs, sampled around 120 days after intestinal transplantation. These receptors were taken from a human patient who received an intestinal transplant, so some T cells may come from the graft donor.

V is TRBV4-1 and J is TRBJ2-7; D is perhaps TRBD2 (7 bases). Trimming shortened V by 4 bases and J by 6 bases, and 13 bases separated the two germline ends. The V gene's germline CDR1 is MGHRA and CDR2 YSYEKL. This CDR3 has 13 residues. For the CDR3, the DNA is TGCGCCAGCAGCCCTCCCGCGGGGGCCGAGCAGTACTTC. Translated: CASSPPAGAEQYF.

The chain joins TRBV6-1 to TRBJ1-1, with TRBD1 matching 8 bases. The CDR3 contains 14 residues. CDR1 and CDR2 (germline): MNHNS, SASEGT. V shed 1 base, J shed 11 bases, and the junction held 9 bases outside the gene matches. The CDR3 sequence is CASSEVVRQGTAFF. DNA for the CDR3: TGTGCCAGCAGTGAAGTGGTCCGACAGGGGACGGCTTTCTTT.

This clone occurred a few times. The V and J genes are TRBV19 and TRBJ2-4, with D perhaps TRBD1 (6 bases). Trimming removed 3 bases at V and 0 bases at J, with 15 bases between. This CDR3 is 17 amino acids long. CDR1 and CDR2 from the germline V gene are LNHDA and SQIVND (reference sequence). The CDR3 region has the DNA TGTGCCAGTAGTATCGAGGGGTGGGGGCTAGCCAAAAACATTCAGTACTTC. This translates into CASSIEGWGLAKNIQYF.

The chain recombines TRBV28 with TRBJ2-7, with TRBD2 as a possible D gene (5 bases). Germline lookup yields CDR1 MDHEN and CDR2 SYDVKM. This CDR3 contains 15 residues. V lost 6 bases to trimming and J lost 6 bases, with 21 bases between them. The CDR3 is CASSRQGGLRGEQYF. CDR3 bases: TGTGCCAGCAGCAGACAAGGTGGTCTACGGGGCGAGCAGTACTTC. The full variable domain, with the rest looked up from reference TRBV28 and TRBJ2-7, is DVKVTQSSRYLVKRTGEKVFLECVQDMDHENMFWYRQDPGLGLRLIYFSYDVKMKEKGDIPEGYSVSREKKERFSLILESASTNQTSMYLCASSRQGGLRGEQYFGPGTRLTVT.

The V gene is TRBV27, the J gene TRBJ1-1; no clear D. The germline V gene encodes CDR1 MNHEY and CDR2 SMNVEV (reference sequence). V gave up 3 bases and J gave up 7 bases, with 9 bases separating them. The CDR3 totals 12 residues. CDR3 sequence reads: CASSFPGLEAFF. The CDR3 region has the DNA TGTGCCAGCAGTTTCCCCGGCCTTGAAGCTTTCTTT.

The V and J genes are TRBV10-2 and TRBJ2-1; TRBD2 matches at 9 bases. The length of the CDR3 is 16 residues. V lost 3 bases and J lost 1; bases outside the gene matches: 4. The germline CDR1 and CDR2 sequences are WSHSY and SAAADI. CDR3 sequence (DNA): TGCGCCAGCAGTGAACCGACTAGCGGATCCTACAATGAGCAGTTCTTC. Protein product: CASSEPTSGSYNEQFF.

The chain employs TRBV19 and TRBJ1-2; 7 nucleotides align to TRBD1. V lost 6 bases and J lost 3; bases outside the gene matches: 7. This CDR3 has 14 amino acids. Germline V gene sequence: CDR1 LNHDA, CDR2 SQIVND (reference sequence). The CDR3 DNA reads TGTGCCAGTAGCAATCTGGGGACAGACTATGGCTACACCTTC. It codes for CASSNLGTDYGYTF.

V and J are TRBV27 and TRBJ2-5, with D hard to call. CDR1 MNHEY and CDR2 SMNVEV come from the germline V gene (reference sequence). The length of the CDR3 is 14 residues. V was cut by 4 bases and J by 1 base, with 10 bases left in between. The CDR3 DNA reads as TGTGCCAGCAGTTCGAACATCCGCCAAGAGACCCAGTACTTC. It is translated as CASSSNIRQETQYF.

J is TRBJ2-7 and V is TRBV7-2; 11 bases match TRBD2. This CDR3 region has 15 residues. V trimming: 1 base; J trimming: 3 bases; junction bases outside the gene matches: 2. Looked up from germline, CDR1 is SGHTA and CDR2 is FQGNSA. Here the CDR3 reads CASSLDGTSGYEQYF. CDR3 coding DNA: TGTGCCAGCAGCTTAGATGGGACTAGCGGCTACGAGCAGTACTTC.

This clone was seen once. The chain carries TRBV7-9 and TRBJ2-6, with 12 positions matching TRBD2. Germline loops: CDR1 SEHNR, CDR2 FQNEAQ (reference sequence). The CDR3 runs to 19 residues. V lost 1 base, J lost 1 base, and 5 bases stayed unmatched. The CDR3 sequence: CASSLDHGLAGSGANVLTF. Here the CDR3 DNA reads TGTGCCAGCAGCTTAGACCACGGACTAGCGGGGTCTGGGGCCAACGTCCTGACTTTC.

The V call is TRBV9, the J call TRBJ1-1; possibly TRBD1 for D (6 bases). This CDR3 has 13 residues. V lost 0 bases and J 4 bases, leaving 7 bases between the germline ends. The germline gives CDR1 SGDLS, CDR2 YYNGEE. CDR3 bases: TGTGCCAGCAGCGTAGGGGGGCTCACTGAAGCTTTCTTT. Translation gives CASSVGGLTEAFF. The full variable domain, completed using reference TRBV9 and TRBJ1-1, is DSGVTQTPKHLITATGQRVTLRCSPRSGDLSVYWYQQSLDQGLQFLIQYYNGEERAKGNILERFSAQQFPDLHSELNLSSLELGDSALYFCASSVGGLTEAFFGQGTRLTVV.

J is TRBJ1-5 and V is TRBV28; a possible D gene is TRBD1 (6 bases). With 3 bases removed from V and 2 bases from J, the gap between germline ends came to 20 bases. The CDR3 consists of 18 residues. Looked up from germline, CDR1 is MDHEN and CDR2 is SYDVKM. Written as DNA, the CDR3 is TGTGCCAGCAGTTTTCCGGGCCAGGGGAAGTGGGGCAATCAGCCCCAGCATTTT. Residues: CASSFPGQGKWGNQPQHF.

In its sample, this clone was seen once. CDR3 amino acids: CASSSGLGVSKQYF. CDR3 DNA: TGTGCCAGCAGCTCAGGACTAGGAGTATCCAAGCAGTACTTC. The chain has TRBV5-6 and TRBJ2-7; 7 bases agree with TRBD2. J gave up 8 bases and V 3 bases, and 11 bases lay outside the gene matches. Germline values: CDR1 SGHDT, CDR2 YYEEEE. The CDR3 consists of 14 residues.

This clone was recorded once. The CDR3 reads CASRQARYEQYF. Here the CDR3 DNA reads TGTGCCAGCAGACAGGCCCGGTACGAGCAGTACTTC. The chain recombines TRBV28 with TRBJ2-7; possibly TRBD1 for D (5 bases). Trimming shortened V by 6 bases and J by 4 bases, and 10 bases separated the two germline ends. From germline, CDR1 is MDHEN and CDR2 SYDVKM. There are 12 residues in the CDR3.

The rearrangement joins TRBV15 to TRBJ2-1; 7 nucleotides match TRBD2. CDR3 length equals 17 residues. The germline V gene encodes CDR1 LNHNV and CDR2 YYDKDF (reference sequence). With V trimmed by 0 bases and J by 7 bases, 12 bases remained unmatched. The CDR3 region is CATSRDGRDLGGNEQFF. The CDR3 nucleotides read TGTGCCACCAGCAGAGATGGGAGGGACCTCGGTGGGAATGAGCAGTTCTTC.

CDR3 sequence reads: CASSQRDSYEQYF. The CDR3 DNA sequence: TGCGCCAGCAGCCAACGGGACAGCTACGAGCAGTACTTC. The rearrangement uses TRBV4-1 and TRBJ2-7; 7 bases are a match to TRBD1. The trim removed 2 bases at V and 3 bases at J, leaving 1 base unmatched. This CDR3 has 13 amino acids. The germline CDR1 and CDR2 sequences are MGHRA and YSYEKL.

The genes are TRBV5-1 and TRBJ2-3, with 10 bases identical to TRBD1. J lost 3 bases, V lost 0 bases, and 10 bases had no gene match. Germline CDR1 is SGHRS and CDR2 is YFSETQ. This CDR3 contains 18 residues. This CDR3 reads CASSLAPRQGATTDTQYF. Written as DNA, the CDR3 is TGCGCCAGCAGCTTGGCTCCAAGACAGGGGGCGACTACAGATACGCAGTATTTT.

The chain links TRBV4-2 to TRBJ2-1; 7 positions match TRBD2. The CDR3 is made up of 13 amino acids. Losses at the gene ends were 0 bases for V and 14 bases for J; bases not matched to a gene: 7. Germline V gene data show CDR1 as LGHNA and CDR2 as YNFKEQ. CDR3: CASSQDVSRGEFF. In DNA, the CDR3 is TGTGCCAGCAGCCAAGATGTGTCCCGGGGGGAGTTCTTC.

The J gene is TRBJ2-1, the V gene TRBV7-3; D possibly matches TRBD1 or TRBD2 (5 bases each). CDR1 and CDR2 from the germline V gene are SGHTA and FQGTGA. The CDR3 is 20 amino acids. Trimming pared 2 bases from V and 4 bases from J, leaving 27 bases between. CDR3 nucleotide sequence: TGTGCCAGCAGCTTACGACGACAGAGAGCGGATGAGGGCAATTACAATGAGCAGTTCTTC. Its translation: CASSLRRQRADEGNYNEQFF.

This chain uses TRBV19 with TRBJ2-7, with D tentatively TRBD1 or TRBD2 (5 bases each). V was shortened by 6 bases and J by 3 bases, with 18 bases between the two germline ends. CDR3 length equals 15 residues. CDR1 LNHDA and CDR2 SQIVND come from the germline V gene (reference sequence). The CDR3 region is CASSVPGMGVYEQYF. The CDR3, as DNA: TGTGCCAGTAGCGTACCGGGGATGGGGGTCTACGAGCAGTACTTC.

The V call is TRBV9, the J call TRBJ2-7; 11 positions match TRBD1. The CDR3 has 16 amino acids. V shed 4 bases, J shed 5 bases, and the junction held 11 bases outside the gene matches. The germline CDR1 and CDR2 sequences are SGDLS and YYNGEE. This CDR3 reads CASSYGQGAYSDEQYF. For the CDR3, the DNA is TGTGCCAGCAGCTACGGACAGGGGGCCTACTCGGACGAGCAGTACTTC.

The rearrangement uses TRBV11-2 and TRBJ1-2, with D perhaps TRBD1 (5 bases). Trimming took off 0 bases at V and 4 bases at J, with 21 bases between the two ends. The CDR3 length is 18 residues. Germline V gives CDR1 SGHAT, CDR2 FQNNGV. This chain's CDR3 is CASSLDRGGRTLGYGYTF. CDR3 coding DNA: TGTGCCAGCAGCTTAGATCGTGGGGGACGGACCCTTGGCTATGGCTACACCTTC.

The chain joins TRBV15 to TRBJ2-7; 7 bases line up with TRBD1. CDR3 length: 15 residues. Trimming cost V 0 bases and J 3 bases; bases outside gene matches: 5. Germline values: CDR1 LNHNV, CDR2 YYDKDF (reference sequence). The CDR3 loop reads CATSRDRYRGYEQYF. CDR3 nucleotides: TGTGCCACCAGCAGAGATCGATACAGGGGCTACGAGCAGTACTTC.

This chain joins TRBV27 and TRBJ2-7, with D possibly TRBD2 on 5 matching bases. The CDR3 has 13 amino acids. V lost 3 bases to trimming and J lost 0 bases, with 6 bases between them. Germline CDR1 MNHEY, CDR2 SMNVEV (reference sequence). CDR3 region: CASSFSASYEQYF. The CDR3 region has the DNA TGTGCCAGCAGTTTTAGCGCCTCCTACGAGCAGTACTTC.

V is TRBV9 and J is TRBJ1-5; D not resolved. Per the germline V gene, CDR1 is SGDLS and CDR2 is YYNGEE. The CDR3 extends over 14 amino acids. V gave up 4 bases and J gave up 3 bases, with 11 bases separating them. The CDR3 loop is CASSPGLNNQPQHF. The CDR3 DNA is TGTGCCAGCAGCCCCGGCCTCAACAATCAGCCCCAGCATTTT.

The chain couples TRBV29-1 to TRBJ2-3; D perhaps matches TRBD2 (5 bases). CDR3 length: 12 residues. Germline values: CDR1 SQVTM, CDR2 ANQGSEA. Trimming took off 4 bases at V and 2 bases at J, with 7 bases between the two ends. The CDR3 DNA reads as TGCAGCGTTGTACGGGACACAGATACGCAGTATTTT. This gives the protein CSVVRDTDTQYF.

A few counts support this clone. This CDR3 reads CASRSEGANVLTF. In nucleotides, the CDR3 is TGTGCCAGCAGATCTGAGGGGGCCAACGTCCTGACTTTC. This rearrangement joins TRBV5-4 to TRBJ2-6; D is ambiguous. CDR1 and CDR2 from the germline V gene are SGHNT and YYREEE (reference sequence). V was cut by 5 bases and J by 4 bases, with 7 bases left in between. The length of the CDR3 is 13 residues.